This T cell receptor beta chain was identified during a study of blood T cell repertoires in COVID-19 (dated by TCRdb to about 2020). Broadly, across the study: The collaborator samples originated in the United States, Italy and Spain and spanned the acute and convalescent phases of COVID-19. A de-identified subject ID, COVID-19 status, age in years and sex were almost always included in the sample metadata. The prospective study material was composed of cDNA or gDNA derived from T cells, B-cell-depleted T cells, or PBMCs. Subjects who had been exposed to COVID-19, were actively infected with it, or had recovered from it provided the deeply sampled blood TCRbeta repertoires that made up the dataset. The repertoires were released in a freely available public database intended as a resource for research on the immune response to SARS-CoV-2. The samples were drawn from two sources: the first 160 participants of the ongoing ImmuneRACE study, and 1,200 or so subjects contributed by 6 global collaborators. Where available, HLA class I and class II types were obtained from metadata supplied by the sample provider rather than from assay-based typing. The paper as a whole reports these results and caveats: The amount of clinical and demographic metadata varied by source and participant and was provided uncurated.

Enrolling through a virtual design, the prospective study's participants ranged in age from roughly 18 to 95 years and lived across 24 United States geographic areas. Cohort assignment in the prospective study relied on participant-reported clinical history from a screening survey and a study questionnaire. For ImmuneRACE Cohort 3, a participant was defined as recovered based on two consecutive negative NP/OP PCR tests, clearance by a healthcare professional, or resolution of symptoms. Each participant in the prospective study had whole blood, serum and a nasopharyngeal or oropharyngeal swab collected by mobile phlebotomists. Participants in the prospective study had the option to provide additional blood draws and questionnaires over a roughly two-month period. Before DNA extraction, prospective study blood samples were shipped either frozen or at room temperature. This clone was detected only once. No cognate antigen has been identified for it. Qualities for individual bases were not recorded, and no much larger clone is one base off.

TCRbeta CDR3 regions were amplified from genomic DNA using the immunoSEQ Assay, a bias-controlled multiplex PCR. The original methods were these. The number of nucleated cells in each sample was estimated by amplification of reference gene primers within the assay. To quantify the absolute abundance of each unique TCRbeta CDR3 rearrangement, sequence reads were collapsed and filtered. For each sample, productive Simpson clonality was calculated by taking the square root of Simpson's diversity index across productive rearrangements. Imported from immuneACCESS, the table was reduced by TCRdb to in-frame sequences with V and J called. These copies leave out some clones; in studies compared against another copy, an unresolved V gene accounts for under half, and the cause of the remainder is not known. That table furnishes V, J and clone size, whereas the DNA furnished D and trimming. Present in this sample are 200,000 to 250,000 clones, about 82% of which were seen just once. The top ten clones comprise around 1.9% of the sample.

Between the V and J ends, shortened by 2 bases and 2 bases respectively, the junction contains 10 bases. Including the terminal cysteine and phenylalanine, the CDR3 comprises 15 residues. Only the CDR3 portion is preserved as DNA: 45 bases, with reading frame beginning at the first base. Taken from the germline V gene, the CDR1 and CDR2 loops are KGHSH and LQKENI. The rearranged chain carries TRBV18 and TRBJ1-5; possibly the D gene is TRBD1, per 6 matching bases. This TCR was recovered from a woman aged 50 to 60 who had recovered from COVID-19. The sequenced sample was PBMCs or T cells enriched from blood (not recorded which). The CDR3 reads CASSPSGARNQPQHF. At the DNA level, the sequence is TGTGCCAGCTCACCATCAGGGGCCCGCAATCAGCCCCAGCATTTT.